These 31 T cell receptor beta chains came from one sample sequenced in a study of shared clonotypes between healthy human individuals. Clones were sequenced by immunoSEQ multiplex PCR, and TCRdb holds only the in-frame ones, with some missing. The sample includes 2 million to 2.5 million clones, approximately 96% of them seen just once. The material sequenced was naive CD4+ T cells sorted from blood. Subset: CD45RA+ positively selected. These receptors originate from a man between 18 and 35 years old in good health.

The rearrangement uses TRBV9 and TRBJ2-1; the match to TRBD2 covers 14 bases. With V trimmed by 0 bases and J by 8 bases, 4 bases remained unmatched. The CDR3 is made up of 16 amino acids. Looked up from germline, CDR1 is SGDLS and CDR2 is YYNGEE. The CDR3 region is CASSVAGLAGAYEQFF. The DNA for the CDR3 is TGTGCCAGCAGCGTAGCGGGACTAGCGGGAGCCTATGAGCAGTTCTTC.

This chain uses TRBV18 with TRBJ1-2; no reliable D call. V was cut by 3 bases and J by 7 bases, with 6 bases left in between. The CDR3 is 11 amino acids. Germline CDR1 reads KGHSH; CDR2 reads LQKENI. The CDR3 DNA reads as TGTGCCAGCTCACCTGGCACTGGCTACACCTTC. Encoded protein: CASSPGTGYTF.

The chain carries TRBV5-1 and TRBJ1-1, with a tentative D call TRBD1 (5 bases). With 4 bases removed from V and 0 bases from J, the gap between germline ends came to 13 bases. Germline CDR1 is SGHRS and CDR2 is YFSETQ. The CDR3 covers 15 residues. The DNA for the CDR3 is TGCGCCAGCAGCATATCGACAGTAATGAACACTGAAGCTTTCTTT. As protein: CASSISTVMNTEAFF.

This chain uses TRBV2 with TRBJ1-1; D perhaps matches TRBD1 (6 bases). Germline lookup yields CDR1 SNHLY and CDR2 FYNNEI. This CDR3 contains 15 residues. Trimming left V 7 bases short and J 1 base short, with 16 bases between. The CDR3 region is CASNRDSGANTEAFF. The CDR3 region has the DNA TGTGCCAGCAACAGGGATTCGGGGGCGAACACTGAAGCTTTCTTT.

In the case of this clone: The sample contains more than one DNA sequence encoding this CDR3. The chain employs TRBV10-3 and TRBJ1-1; D is ambiguous. The CDR3 runs to 11 residues. V shed 0 bases and J shed 8 bases, with 4 bases lying between them. Germline V gene lookup returns CDR1 ENHRY and CDR2 SYGVKD. This chain's CDR3 is CAISESAEAFF. The CDR3 bases are TGTGCCATCAGTGAGTCGGCCGAAGCTTTCTTT.

In DNA, the CDR3 is TGTGCCAGCGCAAGCGGGGGTCCGAACACCGGGGAGCTGTTTTTT. It encodes CASASGGPNTGELFF. The chain couples TRBV28 to TRBJ2-2; TRBD2 matches 8 bases. Germline V gene sequence: CDR1 MDHEN, CDR2 SYDVKM. CDR3 length equals 15 residues. The ends lost 8 bases at V and 0 bases at J; junction bases unmatched: 5.

This sequence joins TRBV7-9 and TRBJ1-3; D not certain. The CDR3 totals 16 residues. Germline values: CDR1 SEHNR, CDR2 FQNEAQ (reference sequence). The V gene lost 0 bases and the J gene lost 9 bases, with 18 bases spanning the gap. CDR3 in amino acids: CASSLAWAGPAGTIYF. The CDR3 bases are TGTGCCAGCAGCTTAGCGTGGGCAGGCCCAGCGGGCACCATATATTTT.

The chain links TRBV7-9 to TRBJ1-2; tentatively, D is TRBD1 (6 bases). Looked up from germline, CDR1 is SEHNR and CDR2 is FQNEAQ (reference sequence). The CDR3 sequence is 13 residues long. V lost 5 bases to trimming and J lost 7 bases, with 14 bases between them. CDR3 region: CASSHGGGGGYTF. The CDR3 nucleotides read TGTGCCAGCAGCCACGGTGGGGGCGGTGGCTACACCTTC.

Turning to this clone: The identical CDR3 is also encoded by other nucleotide sequences in the sample. This chain uses TRBV28 with TRBJ2-1; D remains ambiguous. Germline CDR1 MDHEN, CDR2 SYDVKM. Trimming left V 2 bases short and J 8 bases short, with 7 bases between. The CDR3 loop spans 12 amino acids. The CDR3 protein is CASSLVGYEQFF. Written as DNA, the CDR3 is TGTGCCAGCAGTTTAGTGGGCTATGAGCAGTTCTTC.

J is TRBJ2-7 and V is TRBV2; 7 positions match TRBD1. Germline V gene lookup returns CDR1 SNHLY and CDR2 FYNNEI. This CDR3 region has 15 residues. V lost 6 bases and J lost 2; bases outside the gene matches: 10. The CDR3 reads CASRVPGQPPYEQYF. DNA of the CDR3: TGTGCCAGCAGGGTTCCGGGACAGCCTCCCTACGAGCAGTACTTC.

The gene calls are TRBV7-2 and TRBJ1-1; D is perhaps TRBD1 (6 bases). V lost 4 bases and J 5 bases, leaving 17 bases between the germline ends. The CDR3 runs 15 residues. From germline, CDR1 is SGHTA and CDR2 FQGNSA. CDR3 amino acids: CASSSRTGRGTEAFF. CDR3 DNA sequence: TGTGCCAGCAGCTCCAGAACAGGGAGGGGAACTGAAGCTTTCTTT.

The rearrangement joins TRBV6-1 to TRBJ1-2; 8 bases are shared with TRBD1. The CDR3 extends over 14 amino acids. Trimming took 5 bases from V and 5 from J; bases not matched to a gene: 7. Germline V gives CDR1 MNHNS, CDR2 SASEGT. The CDR3 reads CASSITGGLYGYTF. In nucleotides, the CDR3 is TGTGCCAGCAGTATCACAGGGGGACTATATGGCTACACCTTC.

V gene TRBV5-6 combines with J gene TRBJ2-7; D is uncertain. In germline, CDR1 is SGHDT, CDR2 YYEEEE. Trimming pared 0 bases from V and 8 bases from J, leaving 6 bases between. The CDR3 totals 11 residues. Here the CDR3 DNA reads TGTGCCAGCAGCTTGGACCTAAAGCAGTACTTC. This sequence encodes CASSLDLKQYF.

The chain employs TRBV5-1 and TRBJ2-3; D gene unclear. Trimming pared 0 bases from V and 0 bases from J, leaving 11 bases between. Germline V CDR1 and CDR2: SGHRS, YFSETQ. CDR3 size: 16 residues. CDR3 nucleotide sequence: TGCGCCAGCAGCTTGGTAGGCAGCTCTAGCACAGATACGCAGTATTTT. Amino acids: CASSLVGSSSTDTQYF.

The chain employs TRBV28 and TRBJ1-2, with unresolved D. Per germline, CDR1 MDHEN and CDR2 SYDVKM. The CDR3 runs 16 residues. V was trimmed by 8 bases and J by 4 bases, leaving 23 bases between them. The CDR3 loop reads CASSKPGISRLYGYTF. CDR3 nucleotide sequence: TGTGCCAGCTCCAAACCCGGGATTAGTCGACTCTATGGCTACACCTTC.

For this clone: This CDR3 is also generated by other DNA sequences in the sample. The genes are TRBV2 and TRBJ1-2; D is undetermined. The germline CDR1 and CDR2 sequences are SNHLY and FYNNEI. This CDR3 spans 11 amino acids. V lost 3 bases to trimming and J lost 3 bases, with 2 bases between them. This CDR3 reads CASSEYYGYTF. The CDR3 DNA follows: TGTGCCAGCAGTGAGTACTATGGCTACACCTTC.

V is TRBV10-1 and J is TRBJ2-2; 9 bases align to TRBD1. Germline CDR1 and CDR2: WNHNN and SYGVQD (reference sequence). J lost 1 base, V lost 6 bases, and 3 bases had no gene match. The CDR3 totals 15 residues. The CDR3 DNA follows: TGCGCCAGCAGCCGGGACAGGGTGAACACCGGGGAGCTGTTTTTT. This translates into CASSRDRVNTGELFF.

The rearrangement uses TRBV25-1 and TRBJ2-2, with D uncertain. V was trimmed by 4 bases and J by 0 bases, leaving 9 bases between them. This CDR3 is 15 amino acids long. Germline V gives CDR1 MGHDK, CDR2 SYGVNS. The CDR3 protein is CASSARQSNTGELFF. The DNA of the CDR3 is TGTGCCAGCAGTGCCCGACAATCGAACACCGGGGAGCTGTTTTTT.

V and J are TRBV18 and TRBJ1-3; weak D call: TRBD1 (5 bases). Germline values: CDR1 KGHSH, CDR2 LQKENI. Trimming left V 3 bases short and J 2 bases short, with 17 bases between. CDR3 length equals 17 residues. CDR3 sequence reads: CASSPTGLNSAGNTIYF. DNA for the CDR3: TGTGCCAGCTCACCTACGGGACTAAACAGTGCTGGAAACACCATATATTTT.

This chain joins TRBV28 and TRBJ1-5; possible D gene TRBD1, 5 bases. CDR3 length: 13 residues. V was trimmed by 3 bases and J by 4 bases, leaving 7 bases between them. Germline loops: CDR1 MDHEN, CDR2 SYDVKM. The CDR3 coding sequence is TGTGCCAGCAGTTTGGGGCGGAATCAGCCCCAGCATTTT. It yields the protein CASSLGRNQPQHF.

This clone was detected once. As DNA, the CDR3 is TGTGCCAGCAGCATAAAGACAGGGGCAGATACGCAGTATTTT. Encoded protein: CASSIKTGADTQYF. The V gene is TRBV5-4, the J gene TRBJ2-3, with TRBD1 identical over 8 bases. This CDR3 comprises 14 residues. CDR1 and CDR2 from the germline V gene are SGHNT and YYREEE (reference sequence). V lost 4 bases, J lost 4 bases, and 5 bases stayed unmatched.

The V call is TRBV10-3, the J call TRBJ2-5, with a tentative D call TRBD1 (5 bases). V was clipped by 3 bases and J by 5 bases, with 16 bases between them. Germline CDR1 ENHRY, CDR2 SYGVKD. The CDR3 is 15 amino acids. The CDR3 DNA is TGTGCCATCAGTGATGTACTGGGGCAGCCGGAGACCCAGTACTTC. This sequence encodes CAISDVLGQPETQYF.

The chain employs TRBV27 and TRBJ2-1, with a possible D match to TRBD2 (6 bases). Per the germline V gene, CDR1 is MNHEY and CDR2 is SMNVEV (reference sequence). Deletions cut 5 bases from V and 8 bases from J, with 19 bases between. The CDR3 is 15 amino acids. The CDR3, as DNA: TGTGCCAGCAGTACCAGACTAGTTACCCGGGATGAGCAGTTCTTC. Its translation is CASSTRLVTRDEQFF.

The chain carries TRBV6-6 and TRBJ1-1; no clear D gene. The V end was cut by 6 bases, the J end by 8 bases, with 10 bases between. The V gene's germline CDR1 is MNHNY and CDR2 SVGAGI (reference sequence). The CDR3 is made up of 11 amino acids. CDR3 bases: TGTGCCAGCAGCAGCAATATCGAAGCTTTCTTT. Encoded protein: CASSSNIEAFF.

This chain connects TRBV29-1 to TRBJ2-6; 10 positions agree with TRBD1. The J segment lost 3 bases and the V segment lost 6 bases, leaving 8 bases of the junction unmatched. The CDR3 length is 16 residues. CDR1 and CDR2 (germline): SQVTM, ANQGSEA. CDR3 amino acids: CSVCPGTGVGANVLTF. For the CDR3, the DNA is TGCAGCGTCTGTCCCGGGACAGGGGTTGGGGCCAACGTCCTGACTTTC.

The gene calls are TRBV7-9 and TRBJ2-1; TRBD2 might be the D (5 bases). V lost 0 bases and J lost 8, with 23 bases in between. There are 18 residues in the CDR3. The germline gives CDR1 SEHNR, CDR2 FQNEAQ (reference sequence). CDR3 coding DNA: TGTGCCAGCAGCTTAGCGCTGATTCGAGAGGGCCAGCACGATGAGCAGTTCTTC. This translates into CASSLALIREGQHDEQFF. Combining the CDR3 with reference TRBV7-9 and TRBJ2-1 gives the whole variable domain DTGVSQNPRHKITKRGQNVTFRCDPISEHNRLYWYRQTLGQGPEFLTYFQNEAQLEKSRLLSDRFSAERPKGSFSTLEIQRTEQGDSAMYLCASSLALIREGQHDEQFFGPGTRLTVL.

The chain employs TRBV6-5 and TRBJ2-1; D is perhaps TRBD1 (5 bases). The germline V and J ends were trimmed by 4 bases and 2 bases, with 15 bases remaining between them. Germline V gene lookup returns CDR1 MNHEY and CDR2 SVGAGI. The CDR3 extends over 16 amino acids. Here the CDR3 DNA reads TGTGCCAGCAGTTGGGATCCAGGGTCCCCCTACAATGAGCAGTTCTTC. It translates to CASSWDPGSPYNEQFF.

V and J are TRBV4-3 and TRBJ1-4; TRBD1 agrees at 8 bases. The CDR3 sequence is 20 residues long. Germline CDR1 is LGHNA and CDR2 is YSLEER. The J segment lost 1 base and the V segment lost 1 base, leaving 14 bases of the junction unmatched. DNA of the CDR3: TGCGCCAGCAGCCAAGGACTCGACAGGGGATACCTAGAAACTAATGAAAAACTGTTTTTT. As protein: CASSQGLDRGYLETNEKLFF.

The chain links TRBV6-4 to TRBJ1-2; TRBD1 might be the D (6 bases). Germline V gene data show CDR1 as MRHNA and CDR2 as SNTAGT. The CDR3 is made up of 14 amino acids. V was trimmed by 0 bases and J by 3 bases, leaving 8 bases between them. The CDR3, as DNA: TGTGCCAGCAGTGACTCCCCAGGGGACTATGGCTACACCTTC. Translation gives CASSDSPGDYGYTF.

The V gene is TRBV5-1, the J gene TRBJ1-1; D unresolved. CDR1 and CDR2 from the germline V gene are SGHRS and YFSETQ. This CDR3 is built from 14 residues. V lost 4 bases and J 1 base, leaving 11 bases between the germline ends. CDR3 DNA sequence: TGCGCCAGCAGCCCGAACCTCTCGAACACTGAAGCTTTCTTT. Encoded protein: CASSPNLSNTEAFF.

As concerns this clone: Germline and junction disagree at one end, which may indicate a read error. The sample carries other DNA sequences with the same CDR3. V and J are TRBV2 and TRBJ2-2, with 7 nucleotides matching TRBD1. Per the germline V gene, CDR1 is SNHLY and CDR2 is FYNNEI. The length of the CDR3 is 14 residues. CDR3 nucleotides: TGTGCCAGCCGTGACAGGGTGGGAACCGGGGAGCTGTTTTTT. It codes for CASRDRVGTGELFF.